These T cell receptor beta chains were read from a single sample in a study of blood T cell repertoires in COVID-19. Data came from immunoSEQ multiplex PCR; TCRdb stores just in-frame clones and leaves some out. The data show roughly 35,000 clones, about 84% seen once. Specimen: peripheral blood. These receptors all stem from a man older than 75 with active or convalescent COVID-19. The CDR3 runs from the conserved cysteine through the conserved F or W. The D gene is left open where the match is weak. The size field is filled for only some rows; it gives once, few, many or a size class.

d_call	v_call	j_call	clone_size	cdr3_nt	cdr3_aa
NA	TRBV7-9	TRBJ2-2	NA	TGTGCCAGCAGCTTATTTGGTACAGGGACCAAAACCGGGGAGCTGTTTTTT	CASSLFGTGTKTGELFF
NA	TRBV6-5	TRBJ1-1	NA	TGTGCCAGCAGAAGGAGGACTGAAGCTTTCTTT	CASRRRTEAFF
TRBD2	TRBV4-1	TRBJ2-7	NA	TGCGCCAGCAGCCAACCACCCGGGACTAGCGGGGGGGCCTACGAGCAGTACTTC	CASSQPPGTSGGAYEQYF
NA	TRBV5-6	TRBJ1-5	NA	TGTGCCAGCAGCTTGAGGCTGGGGGCAGGTCAGCCCCAGCATTTT	CASSLRLGAGQPQHF
TRBD2	TRBV7-8	TRBJ2-5	NA	TGTGCCAGCTCCGCACCCACCTTCGGGAGGGCACACGAGACCCAGTACTTC	CASSAPTFGRAHETQYF
TRBD1	TRBV6-5	TRBJ1-5	NA	TGTGCCAGCGCACCAACAGGGGGCGCAGGGCAGCCCCAGCATTTT	CASAPTGGAGQPQHF
NA	TRBV6-4	TRBJ1-5	NA	TGTGCCACCCCTGGGAGGGCACAGGAGGCCCATCAGCCCCAGCATTTT	CATPGRAQEAHQPQHF
TRBD1	TRBV6-1	TRBJ2-1	NA	TGTGCCAGCAGTGAAGACAGGGGAAGTTACAATGAGCAGTTCTTC	CASSEDRGSYNEQFF
TRBD2	TRBV5-5	TRBJ2-3	few	TGTGCCAGCAGCTTGGCGTGGACTAGCGGAACCCTTCCTAGCACAGATACGCAGTATTTT	CASSLAWTSGTLPSTDTQYF
NA	TRBV21-1	TRBJ2-7	NA	TGTGCCACCCCAGGTTCAGACTACGAGCAGTACTTC	CATPGSDYEQYF
TRBD1	TRBV7-2	TRBJ1-2	NA	TGTGCCAGCAGCCCGGGACAGATTAACTATGGCTACACCTTC	CASSPGQINYGYTF
TRBD1	TRBV9	TRBJ1-1	NA	TGTGCCAGCAGCCCGAGGGGGGACAGGCACACTGAAGCTTTCTTT	CASSPRGDRHTEAFF
NA	TRBV4-3	TRBJ1-1	NA	TGCGCCAGCAGCCAAAGGAGCGCCGGATTTGAAGCTTTCTTT	CASSQRSAGFEAFF